This T cell receptor (beta chain) is from a study of blood T cells in healthy people across ages. Study overall: Per two T cells, about one barcoded beta molecule was captured through template switching.

With a J-beta primer mix and a sample-barcoded 5' primer, a second PCR ran about 6 to 11 cycles. TCRdb used MiXCR to reprocess the 5' RACE reads, holding one entry per CDR3 protein. Of over 1,500,000 distinct CDR3 sequences listed, roughly 52% are singletons. The length of the CDR3 is 16 residues. The J segment lost 2 bases and the V segment lost 7 bases, leaving 12 bases of the junction unmatched. CDR1 is SGHTA and CDR2 is FQGNSA in the germline V gene. The sequence derives from a woman in her thirties or forties in good health. The sample taken for sequencing was blood. The V and J genes are TRBV7-2 and TRBJ1-2; TRBD1 agrees at 8 bases. The CDR3 is CASTRDRSWSNYGYTF. DNA of the CDR3: TGTGCCAGCACCCGGGACAGGTCTTGGTCCAACTATGGCTACACCTTC.